The 27 T cell receptor beta chains below were found in one sample sequenced in a study of CD8+CD57+ T cells in acquired aplastic anemia. Profiling that covered TCR beta VDJ and CDR3 relied on genomic DNA as its template. TCRdb reanalysed the reads using MiXCR and keeps one entry per CDR3 protein. This table holds 150,000 to 200,000 distinct CDR3 sequences, around 75% found once. Previously, flow cytometry had revealed CD8+CD57+ cell expansion in the patients chosen for sequencing. Sequencing was done on a sample of sorted CD4+, CD8+, or CD8+CD57+ T cells (not recorded which) from PBMCs. The receptors here all came from a human donor with aplastic anemia.

The V gene is TRBV6-5, the J gene TRBJ2-5, with no clear D. The CDR3 covers 12 residues. Germline V lookup: CDR1 MNHEY, CDR2 SVGAGI. V was shortened by 2 bases and J by 5 bases, with 6 bases between the two germline ends. The CDR3 DNA reads as TGTGCCAGCAGTTACGATGGGGAGACCCAGTACTTC. This gives the protein CASSYDGETQYF.

V is TRBV5-4 and J is TRBJ2-2; D gene unclear. The germline V gene encodes CDR1 SGHNT and CDR2 YYREEE (reference sequence). CDR3 length: 16 residues. The germline V and J ends were trimmed by 3 bases and 0 bases, with 12 bases remaining between them. The CDR3 nucleotides are TGTGCCAGCAGCTCGCAGACACGAGCGAACACCGGGGAGCTGTTTTTT. Amino acid sequence: CASSSQTRANTGELFF.

The chain joins TRBV25-1 to TRBJ1-2; 7 bases align to TRBD1. The CDR3 contains 10 residues. Germline CDR1 and CDR2: MGHDK and SYGVNS. The CDR3 protein is CATGIGGYTF. CDR3 DNA: TGTGCGACAGGGATCGGTGGCTACACCTTC.

The chain carries TRBV12-3 or TRBV12-4 and TRBJ2-7, with TRBD1 identical over 8 bases. The CDR3 totals 15 residues. The V and J ends lost 5 bases and 6 bases, in that order; junction bases with no gene match: 12. The CDR3 sequence: CASSPGGRGRREQYF. CDR3 in DNA: TGTGCCAGCAGTCCTGGGGGCAGGGGGCGTCGCGAGCAGTACTTC.

On this clonotype itself: At one end the junction does not follow the germline gene, possibly because of a read error. The rearrangement links TRBV6-1 to TRBJ1-2, with a weak D call TRBD1 (5 bases). The CDR3 length is 16 residues. Germline CDR1 and CDR2: MNHNS and SASEGT. CDR3 in amino acids: CASSVGVDRAGHGYTF. The CDR3 DNA follows: TGCGCCAGCAGTGTGGGCGTTGACAGAGCGGGCCATGGCTACACCTTC.

This clonotype was recorded a few times. The genes are TRBV10-3 and TRBJ1-1, with unresolved D. Looked up from germline, CDR1 is ENHRY and CDR2 is SYGVKD. The CDR3 has 14 amino acids. V was cut by 0 bases and J by 1 base, with 6 bases left in between. In nucleotides, the CDR3 is TGTGCCATCAGTGAGTCATTCGGGAACACTGAAGCTTTCTTT. This translates into CAISESFGNTEAFF.

The chain uses TRBV9 and TRBJ1-2; TRBD1 matches 7 bases. CDR1 is SGDLS, CDR2 YYNGEE, per germline. Germline trimming cut 2 bases from V and 4 bases from J; bases unmatched to any gene: 8. The CDR3 extends over 15 amino acids. The CDR3 spells CASSVYRGDLYGYTF. The DNA for the CDR3 is TGTGCCAGCAGCGTCTACAGGGGAGATCTCTATGGCTACACCTTC.

This rearrangement joins TRBV7-9 to TRBJ2-1; 9 positions match TRBD1. The CDR3 covers 15 residues. The germline gives CDR1 SEHNR, CDR2 FQNEAQ (reference sequence). The V segment lost 5 bases and the J segment 2 bases; nucleotides outside the gene matches: 4. The CDR3 bases are TGTGCCAGCAGCACCCGGACAGGGGCCTACAATGAGCAGTTCTTC. Translating it yields CASSTRTGAYNEQFF.

The chain combines TRBV6-4 with TRBJ2-3; possible D gene TRBD2, 5 bases. Trimming left V 4 bases short and J 5 bases short, with 10 bases between. This CDR3 region has 13 residues. The V gene's germline CDR1 is MRHNA and CDR2 SNTAGT. CDR3 loop: CASSGAGGDTQYF. The CDR3 nucleotides read TGTGCCAGCAGTGGGGCAGGAGGAGATACGCAGTATTTT.

In its sample, this clonotype was seen many times. The chain links TRBV27 to TRBJ2-5, with a possible D match to TRBD2 (6 bases). Deletions cut 8 bases from V and 7 bases from J, with 20 bases between. CDR1 is MNHEY and CDR2 is SMNVEV in the germline V gene (reference sequence). This CDR3 contains 14 residues. Here the CDR3 reads CASSTLDYVGTQYF. The CDR3 DNA follows: TGTGCCAGCTCTACCCTGGACTACGTAGGGACCCAGTACTTC.

The chain is built from TRBV14 and TRBJ1-1; 7 bases are shared with TRBD1. Germline CDR1 SGHDN, CDR2 FVKESK. The CDR3 totals 14 residues. The V and J ends lost 4 bases and 6 bases, in that order; junction bases with no gene match: 8. In nucleotides, the CDR3 is TGTGCCAGCAGCCTCCTACAGGGGACGGCTGAAGCTTTCTTT. Translation: CASSLLQGTAEAFF.

On this clonotype itself: Given a much more abundant clone one base away, this may be a read error. The DNA for the CDR3 is TGTGCCAGCAGCTTAGAGAGGGACCAACATCGCCTGAACACTGAAGCTTTCTTT. It translates to CASSLERDQHRLNTEAFF. V gene TRBV7-8 combines with J gene TRBJ1-1; weak D call: TRBD1 (5 bases). The germline V and J ends were trimmed by 1 base and 0 bases, with 18 bases remaining between them. Germline loops: CDR1 SGHVS, CDR2 FQNEAQ. The CDR3 consists of 18 residues.

The CDR3 is CSVREGDRNEQFF. CDR3 bases: TGCAGTGTCAGAGAGGGAGACCGCAATGAGCAGTTCTTC. The chain uses TRBV20-1 and TRBJ2-1; D might be TRBD2 (5 bases). Between the trimmed V and J ends, which lost 7 bases and 6 bases, there was a span of 16 bases. CDR1 is DFQATT, CDR2 SNEGSKA, per germline (reference sequence). The CDR3 runs 13 residues.

This rearrangement joins TRBV20-1 to TRBJ2-5, with D possibly matching TRBD1 (6 bases). The CDR3 has 15 residues. The V end was cut by 6 bases, the J end by 8 bases, with 25 bases between. Germline CDR1 and CDR2: DFQATT and SNEGSKA (reference sequence). This chain's CDR3 is CSATDRISRDTTQYF. DNA for the CDR3: TGCAGTGCCACTGACCGGATTTCTAGGGACACCACCCAGTACTTC.

This clonotype was picked up one time. The J gene is TRBJ2-1, the V gene TRBV20-1; 16 bases match TRBD2. V lost 5 bases to trimming and J lost 12 bases; unmatched junction nucleotides: 4. The CDR3 has 13 residues. Germline V CDR1 and CDR2: DFQATT, SNEGSKA (reference sequence). The CDR3 coding sequence is TGCAGTGCTCAAGGGACTAGCGGGAGGGCGCAGTTCTTC. It is translated as CSAQGTSGRAQFF.

The chain combines TRBV2 with TRBJ2-2; 16 bases line up with TRBD2. This CDR3 contains 19 residues. V was clipped by 1 base and J by 3 bases; unmatched bases: 5. Germline lookup yields CDR1 SNHLY and CDR2 FYNNEI. CDR3: CASSEVGTSGRADTGELFF. In DNA form, the CDR3 reads TGTGCCAGCAGTGAAGTCGGGACTAGCGGGAGGGCCGACACCGGGGAGCTGTTTTTT.

This chain connects TRBV10-3 to TRBJ1-2, with D possibly matching TRBD1 (6 bases). The CDR3 consists of 12 residues. Trimming removed 9 bases at V and 7 bases at J, with 15 bases between. Germline V gene sequence: CDR1 ENHRY, CDR2 SYGVKD. The CDR3 DNA is TGTGCCATTGAAGACAGGTCAGCTGGCTACACCTTC. Protein: CAIEDRSAGYTF.

The rearrangement joins TRBV15 to TRBJ1-4, with 10 bases that match TRBD1. The CDR3 totals 14 residues. CDR1 is LNHNV, CDR2 YYDKDF, per germline (reference sequence). The V and J ends lost 4 bases and 8 bases, in that order; junction bases with no gene match: 4. DNA of the CDR3: TGTGCCACCAGCACCGGGACAGGGGACGAAAAACTGTTTTTT. It yields the protein CATSTGTGDEKLFF.

The gene calls are TRBV7-2 and TRBJ1-2; D call uncertain. The CDR3 totals 12 residues. The germline V gene encodes CDR1 SGHTA and CDR2 FQGNSA. The V gene lost 2 bases and the J gene lost 8 bases, with 9 bases spanning the gap. CDR3 DNA: TGTGCCAGCAGCTTAATAGGACCGGGCTACACCTTC. Its translation: CASSLIGPGYTF.

This chain links TRBV12-3 or TRBV12-4 with TRBJ1-2; unclear D gene. Trimming took 5 bases from V and 4 from J, leaving 5 bases between them. The CDR3 runs 11 residues. CDR3 sequence (DNA): TGTGCCAGCAGTGTTGGCTATGGCTACACCTTC. It is translated as CASSVGYGYTF.

Worth noting for this clonotype: An end of the junction does not agree with germline; a read error may underlie this. The chain is built from TRBV10-3 and TRBJ2-1; 12 nucleotides agree with TRBD1. This CDR3 has 15 residues. Germline CDR1 ENHRY, CDR2 SYGVKD. CDR3 region: CDISTGTGGADTQFF. CDR3 DNA sequence: TGTGACATCAGTACCGGGACAGGGGGCGCAGATACGCAGTTCTTC.

The genes are TRBV5-5 and TRBJ1-2, with D perhaps matching TRBD1 (5 bases). V was cut by 7 bases and J by 1 base, with 14 bases left in between. CDR1 and CDR2 from the germline V gene are SGHKS and YYEKEE (reference sequence). This CDR3 comprises 14 residues. CDR3 sequence (DNA): TGTGCCAGCGCCCCGGGACGGTATAACTATGGCTACACCTTC. Residues: CASAPGRYNYGYTF.

By sample fraction, this clonotype is medium-sized. The chain employs TRBV6-4 and TRBJ2-5, with D perhaps matching TRBD2 (6 bases). The J call may be mistaken, given a closer DNA end match to TRBJ2-3. The CDR3 contains 15 residues. Germline lookup yields CDR1 MRHNA and CDR2 SNTAGT. CDR3 in amino acids: CASSEGRENTDTQYF. The CDR3 DNA reads TGTGCCAGCAGTGAAGGCCGGGAGAATACAGATACGCAGTATTTT.

This chain connects TRBV7-3 to TRBJ2-2; D call uncertain. Per germline, CDR1 SGHTA and CDR2 FQGTGA. V lost 6 bases, J lost 8 bases, and 10 bases lay in between. The CDR3 extends over 12 amino acids. DNA for the CDR3: TGTGCCAGCAGAGCCCCAGTAGGGGAGCTGTTTTTT. It is translated as CASRAPVGELFF.

V is TRBV7-2 and J is TRBJ1-5; D gene uncertain. Germline V lookup: CDR1 SGHTA, CDR2 FQGNSA. The CDR3 sequence is 14 residues long. Trimming removed 2 bases from V and 7 bases from J, with 12 bases in between. The CDR3: CASSLYVNSQPQHF. The CDR3 DNA sequence: TGTGCCAGCAGCTTATATGTCAATTCCCAGCCCCAGCATTTT. The full variable domain, in which reference TRBV7-2 and TRBJ1-5 provide the parts outside the CDR3, is GAGVSQSPSNKVTEKGKDVELRCDPISGHTALYWYRQSLGQGLEFLIYFQGNSAPDKSGLPSDRFSAERTGGSVSTLTIQRTQQEDSAVYLCASSLYVNSQPQHFGDGTRLSIL.

The rearrangement joins TRBV9 to TRBJ2-2, with 8 nucleotides matching TRBD1. Germline V CDR1 and CDR2: SGDLS, YYNGEE. The J segment lost 3 bases and the V segment lost 2 bases, leaving 9 bases of the junction unmatched. The CDR3 length is 17 residues. This CDR3 reads CASSVRGTGRYTGELFF. CDR3 nucleotides: TGTGCCAGCAGCGTCAGAGGGACAGGACGTTACACCGGGGAGCTGTTTTTT.

The chain carries TRBV7-9 and TRBJ2-2, with D perhaps matching TRBD1 (5 bases). In germline, CDR1 is SEHNR, CDR2 FQNEAQ (reference sequence). With 6 bases removed from V and 4 bases from J, the gap between germline ends came to 12 bases. The CDR3 totals 14 residues. CDR3 bases: TGTGCCAGCAGGGGCAGGGCGAGCACCGGGGAGCTGTTTTTT. It specifies CASRGRASTGELFF.